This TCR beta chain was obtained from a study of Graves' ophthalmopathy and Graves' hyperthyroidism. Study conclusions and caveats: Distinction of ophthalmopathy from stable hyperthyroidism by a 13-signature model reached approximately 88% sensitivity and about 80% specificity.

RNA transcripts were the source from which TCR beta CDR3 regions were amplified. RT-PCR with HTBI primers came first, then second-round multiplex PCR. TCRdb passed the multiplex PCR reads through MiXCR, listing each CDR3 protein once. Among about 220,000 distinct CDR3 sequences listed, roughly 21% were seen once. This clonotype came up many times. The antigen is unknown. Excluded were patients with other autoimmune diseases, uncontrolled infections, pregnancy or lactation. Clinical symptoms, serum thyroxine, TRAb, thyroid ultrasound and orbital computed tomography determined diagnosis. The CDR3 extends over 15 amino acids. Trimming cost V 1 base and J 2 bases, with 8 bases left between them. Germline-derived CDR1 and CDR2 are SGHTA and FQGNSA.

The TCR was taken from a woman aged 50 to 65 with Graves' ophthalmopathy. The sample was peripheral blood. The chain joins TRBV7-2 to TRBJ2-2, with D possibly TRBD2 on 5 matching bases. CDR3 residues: CASSLGGSNTGELFF. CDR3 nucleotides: TGTGCCAGCAGCTTAGGAGGGTCAAACACCGGGGAGCTGTTTTTT.